This T cell receptor (beta chain) was identified during a study of blood T cells in healthy people across ages. Through a sample-barcoded 5' primer and a J-beta primer mix, a second PCR was run for roughly 7 to 11 cycles. A single record per CDR3 protein comes from TCRdb applying MiXCR to the 5' RACE reads. The data contain over 500,000 distinct CDR3 sequences, roughly half of them singletons. CDR1 and CDR2 (germline): MNHNY, SVGAGI (reference sequence). This CDR3 is 11 amino acids long. Between the trimmed V and J ends, which lost 2 bases and 11 bases, there was a span of 6 bases. J is TRBJ1-4 and V is TRBV6-6, with unresolved D. Input material: blood. This receptor was taken from an elderly woman in good health. Here the CDR3 reads CASSYPGKLFF. CDR3 sequence (DNA): TGTGCCAGCAGTTACCCCGGGAAACTGTTTTTT.